These 20 T cell receptor beta chains were sequenced from one sample in a study of blood T cell repertoires in COVID-19. Sequenced by immunoSEQ multiplex PCR; TCRdb stores in-frame clones only, minus some. The table lists more than 65,000 clones, around 83% of them singletons, with about 9.8% in the top ten. The sequenced sample consisted of peripheral blood. Receptors were obtained from a woman at least 80 years old with acute or convalescent COVID-19.

V usage is TRBV7-3 and J usage is TRBJ1-2; D possibly corresponds to TRBD1 (6 bases). CDR1 is SGHTA, CDR2 FQGTGA, per germline. This CDR3 region has 14 residues. Trimming left V 2 bases short and J 5 bases short, with 12 bases between. The CDR3 DNA reads TGTGCCAGCAGCTTACAGGGGCAAGGGTATGGCTACACCTTC. Translation gives CASSLQGQGYGYTF.

Comments on this clone: Other DNA variants within this sample encode the same CDR3. The chain is built from TRBV6-6 and TRBJ2-7; tentatively, D is TRBD1 (5 bases). V lost 1 base, J lost 3 bases, and 7 bases lay in between. The CDR3 spans 13 residues. Germline values: CDR1 MNHNY, CDR2 SVGAGI (reference sequence). The CDR3 DNA follows: TGTGCCAGCAGTTACTATGACAGCTACGAGCAGTACTTC. Residues: CASSYYDSYEQYF.

This clone was counted at least ten times. Additional DNA sequences in this sample encode the identical CDR3. The gene calls are TRBV5-1 and TRBJ1-1; 8 nucleotides agree with TRBD1. From germline, CDR1 is SGHRS and CDR2 YFSETQ. The CDR3 is 16 residues long. V lost 4 bases, J lost 4 bases, and 12 bases stayed unmatched. The CDR3 loop reads CASSLNTGQGPTEAFF. The CDR3 DNA is TGCGCCAGCAGCCTTAATACCGGACAGGGCCCCACTGAAGCTTTCTTT. The full variable domain, with the rest looked up from reference TRBV5-1 and TRBJ1-1, is KAGVTQTPRYLIKTRGQQVTLSCSPISGHRSVSWYQQTPGQGLQFLFEYFSETQRNKGNFPGRFSGRQFSNSRSEMNVSTLELGDSALYLCASSLNTGQGPTEAFFGQGTRLTVV.

This chain connects TRBV29-1 to TRBJ2-7, with a possible D match to TRBD2 (6 bases). The CDR3 spans 12 residues. Trimming took off 6 bases at V and 2 bases at J, with 11 bases between the two ends. Per the germline V gene, CDR1 is SQVTM and CDR2 is ANQGSEA. This CDR3 is CSVPGGPYEQYF. CDR3 DNA: TGCAGCGTCCCCGGGGGTCCCTACGAGCAGTACTTC.

The chain uses TRBV6-4 and TRBJ2-1; 8 bases are a match to TRBD2. V shed 0 bases, J shed 7 bases, and the junction held 8 bases outside the gene matches. Germline CDR1 MRHNA, CDR2 SNTAGT. The CDR3 has 16 amino acids. For the CDR3, the DNA is TGTGCCAGCAGTGACTCGGGCCGGGGGGGCAAAAATGAGCAGTTCTTC. Encoded protein: CASSDSGRGGKNEQFF.

Comments on this clone: At one end, the junction sequence differs from germline, possibly due to a read error. The chain is built from TRBV7-9 and TRBJ2-7; D may be TRBD1 (6 bases). The CDR3 extends over 16 amino acids. Germline V CDR1 and CDR2: SEHNR, FQNEAQ (reference sequence). CDR3 amino acids: CASSSLNRDNSFEQYF. CDR3 nucleotides: TGTGCCAGCAGCTCCCTGAACCGGGACAATTCCTTCGAGCAGTACTTC.

This clone has just a few counts. The CDR3, as DNA: TGTGCCAGCAGCTTTTCTATCCCCGGGTATGACTATGGCTACACCTTC. It specifies CASSFSIPGYDYGYTF. The chain has TRBV5-5 and TRBJ1-2; D is unclear. Trimming took off 2 bases at V and 3 bases at J, with 17 bases between the two ends. CDR3 size: 16 residues. Looked up from germline, CDR1 is SGHKS and CDR2 is YYEKEE (reference sequence). The whole variable domain, filled in from reference TRBV5-5 and TRBJ1-2, reads DAGVTQSPTHLIKTRGQQVTLRCSPISGHKSVSWYQQVLGQGPQFIFQYYEKEERGRGNFPDRFSARQFPNYSSELNVNALLLGDSALYLCASSFSIPGYDYGYTFGSGTRLTVV.

V and J are TRBV11-2 and TRBJ1-2, with TRBD1 matching 8 bases. V shed 5 bases, J shed 8 bases, and the junction held 4 bases outside the gene matches. Germline V CDR1 and CDR2: SGHAT, FQNNGV. This CDR3 region has 12 residues. CDR3 coding DNA: TGTGCCAGCAGCCGGACAGGGTCCGGCTACACCTTC. This sequence encodes CASSRTGSGYTF.

This rearrangement joins TRBV3-1 (or the pseudogene TRBV3-2) to TRBJ1-1; 10 bases line up with TRBD1. With 4 bases clipped from V and 4 bases from J, the junction kept 6 bases outside the gene matches. This CDR3 region has 15 residues. In germline, CDR1 is LGHDT, CDR2 YNNKEL (reference sequence). The CDR3 coding sequence is TGTGCCAGCAGCCGCATCCGGGACAGGGGCACTGAAGCTTTCTTT. Translation: CASSRIRDRGTEAFF.

This chain links TRBV15 with TRBJ1-4; D perhaps matches TRBD1 (5 bases). Trimming stripped 3 bases from V and 8 bases from J, with 19 bases between. This CDR3 is built from 16 residues. Germline CDR1 LNHNV, CDR2 YYDKDF (reference sequence). The CDR3: CATSSAWAGRREKLFF. CDR3 DNA: TGTGCCACCAGCAGTGCCTGGGCAGGGAGGCGGGAAAAACTGTTTTTT.

The chain joins TRBV6-5 to TRBJ1-6; D is unresolved. Germline assignment: CDR1 MNHEY and CDR2 SVGAGI. The CDR3 is 13 residues long. Trimming left V 2 bases short and J 6 bases short, with 5 bases between. In DNA form, the CDR3 reads TGTGCCAGCAGTTACGACTCTAATTCACCCCTCCACTTT. Residues: CASSYDSNSPLHF.

This clone was detected only once. The V call is TRBV3-1 (or the pseudogene TRBV3-2), the J call TRBJ2-6; 7 positions match TRBD2. Per germline, CDR1 LGHDT and CDR2 YNNKEL (reference sequence). This CDR3 contains 18 residues. V lost 5 bases, J lost 4 bases, and 14 bases stayed unmatched. CDR3 sequence (DNA): TGTGCCAGCAGCTCATGGGGAGGGAAGCTTTCCGGGGCCAACGTCCTGACTTTC. Translating it yields CASSSWGGKLSGANVLTF.

The V and J genes are TRBV30 and TRBJ1-2; 8 bases match TRBD1. This CDR3 has 15 residues. The germline V gene encodes CDR1 GTSNPN and CDR2 SVGIG (reference sequence). J was trimmed by 4 bases and V by 5 bases; bases with no gene match: 12. CDR3 DNA sequence: TGTGCCTGGCGCCCAGACAGGGGATATAGCTATGGCTACACCTTC. It is translated as CAWRPDRGYSYGYTF.

The V and J genes are TRBV19 and TRBJ2-5, with D unresolved. The CDR3 sequence is 13 residues long. Trimming cost V 10 bases and J 4 bases, with 16 bases left between them. Germline CDR1 is LNHDA and CDR2 is SQIVND (reference sequence). Here the CDR3 DNA reads TGTGCCACCCACGGAGCCCGGCGAGAGACCCAGTACTTC. Protein sequence: CATHGARRETQYF.

This clone was seen only a few times. V usage is TRBV7-2 and J usage is TRBJ1-5; no firm D call. The CDR3 is 13 amino acids. CDR1 and CDR2 (germline): SGHTA, FQGNSA. The V gene lost 4 bases and the J gene lost 5 bases, with 9 bases spanning the gap. The chain's CDR3 is CASSSYGDQPQHF. CDR3 in DNA: TGTGCCAGCAGCTCCTACGGGGATCAGCCCCAGCATTTT.

The genes are TRBV30 and TRBJ2-7; possibly TRBD1 for D (6 bases). CDR1 GTSNPN and CDR2 SVGIG come from the germline V gene (reference sequence). Trimming left V 1 base short and J 4 bases short, with 8 bases between. This CDR3 has 12 residues. As DNA, the CDR3 is TGTGCCTGGAGTGCGGGACAATACGAGCAGTACTTC. Translation: CAWSAGQYEQYF.

This clone was detected only once. This chain connects TRBV6-4 to TRBJ2-1; TRBD2 aligns across 12 bases. Germline lookup yields CDR1 MRHNA and CDR2 SNTAGT. CDR3 length: 15 amino acids. V dropped 3 bases and J dropped 9; count of bases not matched to a gene: 6. This chain's CDR3 is CASSESSGGAGEQFF. The DNA for the CDR3 is TGTGCCAGCAGTGAATCTAGCGGGGGGGCCGGTGAGCAGTTCTTC.

This chain uses TRBV12-5 with TRBJ2-5; 8 nucleotides line up with TRBD2. The CDR3 loop spans 20 amino acids. V shed 1 base and J 2 bases; nucleotides not matched to a gene: 18. Germline V lookup: CDR1 LGHNT, CDR2 FRNRAP. The CDR3: CASGLDPWQRGPSAQETQYF. For the CDR3, the DNA is TGTGCTAGTGGTTTGGACCCGTGGCAGCGGGGGCCTAGCGCTCAAGAGACCCAGTACTTC.

CDR3 nucleotides: TGTGCCAGTAGTCCACAGTGGGGGGCTGAAGCTTTCTTT. Its translation: CASSPQWGAEAFF. The chain couples TRBV19 to TRBJ1-1, with D perhaps matching TRBD1 (5 bases). This CDR3 has 13 amino acids. Germline-derived CDR1 and CDR2 are LNHDA and SQIVND (reference sequence). V was clipped by 5 bases and J by 6 bases, with 13 bases between them.

The chain joins TRBV12-2 to TRBJ2-7; TRBD1 reflects the table's D call only, with no check against the DNA. TRBV12-2 is a listed pseudogene. CDR3 length: 16 amino acids. The CDR3 bases are TGTGCAAGTCGCTTAGGAACGGGGACACACTGCTACGAGCAGTACTTC. This encodes CASRLGTGTHCYEQYF.